This is a list of T cell receptor beta chains from one sample in a study of cytomegalovirus exposure and HLA in healthy donors. Assay used: immunoSEQ multiplex PCR; TCRdb lists only in-frame clones, some missing. The profile shows about 62,000 clones, 65% to 80% of them singletons. Sequencing input: PBMCs. The receptors shown here come from a woman in her thirties in good health and CMV-seronegative. Each CDR3 is given with its conserved first and last residue. The D gene is left open where the match is weak. Clone size is shown for a subset of rows, as once, few, many or a class of expanded clone.

j_call v_call clone_size d_call cdr3_nt cdr3_aa
TRBJ1-1 TRBV6-5 NA NA TGTGCCAGCAAAAGAGGAACTAGCATGAACACTGAAGCTTTCTTT CASKRGTSMNTEAFF
TRBJ1-2 TRBV5-1 NA NA TGCGCCAGCAGCATGGGAAACCTCGACACGCTCTATGGCTACACCTTC CASSMGNLDTLYGYTF
TRBJ1-3 TRBV19 NA NA TGTGCCAGTAGTATTGGACTGATCCGGGGAAACACCATATATTTT CASSIGLIRGNTIYF
TRBJ1-1 TRBV30 NA NA TGTGCCTGGAGGGACAGAAGGCCGAACACTGAAGCTTTCTTT CAWRDRRPNTEAFF
TRBJ2-3 TRBV9 NA NA TGTGCCAGCAGCGTAGAAGGGACTTCCTACACAGATACGCAGTATTTT CASSVEGTSYTDTQYF
TRBJ2-1 TRBV5-4 NA TRBD2 TGTGCCAGCAGCTTGGAGCGGGAGGGCCGGTCCTACAATGAGCAGTTCTTC CASSLEREGRSYNEQFF
TRBJ2-1 TRBV28 NA TRBD1 TGTGCCAGCAGTCCATTCAGGGGGAACGCCGCCAATGAGCAGTTCTTC CASSPFRGNAANEQFF
TRBJ1-1 TRBV7-9 NA TRBD1 TGTGCCAGCAGCTTAGCCGAGGGACAGGGGAACACTGAAGCTTTCTTT CASSLAEGQGNTEAFF
TRBJ1-4 TRBV5-8 NA TRBD1 TGTGCCAGCAGCTTTGTTCAGGGGGTAGAGGAAAAACTGTTTTTT CASSFVQGVEEKLFF
TRBJ2-7 TRBV11-2 NA NA TGTGCCAGCAGCCAGGGGTTCGAGACAGGTTCCTACGAGCAGTACTTC CASSQGFETGSYEQYF
TRBJ2-4 TRBV28 NA NA TGTGCCAGCAGTTTACAGGTTTTCTTTCAGTACTTC CASSLQVFFQYF
TRBJ2-7 TRBV6-1 few TRBD2 TGTGCCAGCCTAGCGGGAGACGAGCAGTACTTC CASLAGDEQYF
TRBJ1-1 TRBV11-3 NA NA TGTGCCAGCAGCCTTTCTGCCCAGGGTAAAGCTTTCTTT CASSLSAQGKAFF
TRBJ2-3 TRBV6-4 NA NA TGTGCCAGCAAGCGGGCTAACACAGATACGCAGTATTTT CASKRANTDTQYF
TRBJ2-6 TRBV27 NA TRBD1 TGTGCCAGCAGTTCGAACAGGGGTGGTTCTGGGGCCAACGTCCTGACTTTC CASSSNRGGSGANVLTF
TRBJ1-6 TRBV27 NA TRBD1 TGTGCCAGCAGTTTAACAGGGGCGCTTAATTCACCCCTCCACTTT CASSLTGALNSPLHF